Described below is a single T cell receptor beta chain sequence and its context. Its cognate antigen is unknown. Sequence at one end of the junction differs from germline and may be a read error. The whole isolated RNA underwent reverse transcription, so sequencing captured expressed TCRB transcripts. Using immunoSEQ multiplex PCR, the repertoire was profiled, and TCRdb retains in-frame clones only, with some absent. Among some 130,000 clones listed, around 9% were seen once. These data belong to a study of beta chain features in type 1 diabetes. Study-wide results and limits: Shortening that was moderate but significant affected the TCRB CDR3s of Type 1 diabetes patients in all four CD4+ subsets.

CDR3 length: 14 residues. Germline values: CDR1 LNHDA, CDR2 SQIVND (reference sequence). This TCR was sampled from a man aged 25-45 years with type 1 diabetes. The rearrangement uses TRBV19 and TRBJ2-5, with 13 bases fitting TRBD2. The sequenced material came from central memory CD4+ T cells from blood. The CDR3: CASSIRLAGGPADF. The CDR3 nucleotides are TGTGCCAGTAGTATCCGACTAGCGGGGGGCCCTGCTGACTTC.